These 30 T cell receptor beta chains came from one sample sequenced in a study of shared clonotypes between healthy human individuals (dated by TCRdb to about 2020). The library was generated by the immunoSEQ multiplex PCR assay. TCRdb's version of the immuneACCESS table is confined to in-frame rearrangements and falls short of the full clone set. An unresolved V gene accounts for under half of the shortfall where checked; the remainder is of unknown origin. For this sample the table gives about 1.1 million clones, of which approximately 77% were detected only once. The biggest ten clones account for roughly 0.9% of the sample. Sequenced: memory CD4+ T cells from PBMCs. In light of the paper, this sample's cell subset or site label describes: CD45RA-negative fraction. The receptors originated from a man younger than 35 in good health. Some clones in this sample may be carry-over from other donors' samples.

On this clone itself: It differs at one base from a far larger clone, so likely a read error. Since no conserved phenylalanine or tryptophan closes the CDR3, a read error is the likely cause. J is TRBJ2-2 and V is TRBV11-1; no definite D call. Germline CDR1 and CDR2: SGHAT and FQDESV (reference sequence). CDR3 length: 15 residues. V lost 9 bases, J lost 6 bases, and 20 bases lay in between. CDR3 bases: TGTGCCAGACTTCGTCCTCCGGTTCGCGCCGGGGAGCTGTTTCTT. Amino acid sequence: CARLRPPVRAGELFL.

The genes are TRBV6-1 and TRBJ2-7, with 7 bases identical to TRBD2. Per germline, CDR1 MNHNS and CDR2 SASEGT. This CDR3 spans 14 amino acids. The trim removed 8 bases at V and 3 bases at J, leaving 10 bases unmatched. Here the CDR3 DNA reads TGTGCCAGCGGGGAGGGTCCGACGATCTACGAGCAGTACTTC. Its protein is CASGEGPTIYEQYF.

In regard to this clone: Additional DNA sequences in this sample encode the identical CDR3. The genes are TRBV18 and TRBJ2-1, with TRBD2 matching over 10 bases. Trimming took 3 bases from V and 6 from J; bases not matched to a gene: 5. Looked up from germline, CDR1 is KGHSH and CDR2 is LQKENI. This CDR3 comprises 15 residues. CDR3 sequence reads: CASSPLAGVGNEQFF. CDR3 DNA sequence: TGTGCCAGCTCACCCCTAGCGGGAGTGGGCAATGAGCAGTTCTTC.

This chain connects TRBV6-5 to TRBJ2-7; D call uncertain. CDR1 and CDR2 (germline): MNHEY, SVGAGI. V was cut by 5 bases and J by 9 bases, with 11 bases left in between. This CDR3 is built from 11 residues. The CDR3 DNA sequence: TGTGCCAGCAGTACCGCAGACGGGCAGTACTTC. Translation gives CASSTADGQYF.

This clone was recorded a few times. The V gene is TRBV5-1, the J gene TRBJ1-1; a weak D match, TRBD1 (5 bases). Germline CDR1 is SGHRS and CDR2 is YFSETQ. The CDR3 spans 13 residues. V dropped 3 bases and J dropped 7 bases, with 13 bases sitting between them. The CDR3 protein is CASSWQRGDEAFF. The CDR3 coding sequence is TGCGCCAGCAGCTGGCAGCGGGGGGATGAAGCTTTCTTT.

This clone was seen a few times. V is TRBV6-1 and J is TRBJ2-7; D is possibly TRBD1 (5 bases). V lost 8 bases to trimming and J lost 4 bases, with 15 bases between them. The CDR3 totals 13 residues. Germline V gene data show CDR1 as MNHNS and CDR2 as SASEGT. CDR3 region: CASVTGGWYEQYF. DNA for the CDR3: TGTGCCAGCGTTACAGGTGGCTGGTACGAGCAGTACTTC.

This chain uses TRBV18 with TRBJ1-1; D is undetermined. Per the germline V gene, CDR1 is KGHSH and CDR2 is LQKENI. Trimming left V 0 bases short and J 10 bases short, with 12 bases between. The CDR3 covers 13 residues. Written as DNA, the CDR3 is TGTGCCAGCTCACCACCGTCCCGGGTCGTAGCTTTCTTT. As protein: CASSPPSRVVAFF.

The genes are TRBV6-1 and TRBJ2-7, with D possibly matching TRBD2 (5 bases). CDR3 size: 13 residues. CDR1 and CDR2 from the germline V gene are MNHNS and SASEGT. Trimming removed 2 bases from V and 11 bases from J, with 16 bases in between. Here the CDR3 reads CASSEPLMLREYF. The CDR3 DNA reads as TGTGCCAGCAGTGAACCACTAATGCTGAGGGAGTACTTC.

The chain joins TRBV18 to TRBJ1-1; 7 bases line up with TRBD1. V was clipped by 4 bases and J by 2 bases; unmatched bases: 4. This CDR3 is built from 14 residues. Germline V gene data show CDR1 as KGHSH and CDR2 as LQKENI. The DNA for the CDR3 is TGTGCCAGCTCACAAGGGACAGTTAACACTGAAGCTTTCTTT. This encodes CASSQGTVNTEAFF. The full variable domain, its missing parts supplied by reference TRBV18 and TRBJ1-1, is NAGVMQNPRHLVRRRGQEARLRCSPMKGHSHVYWYRQLPEEGLKFMVYLQKENIIDESGMPKERFSAEFPKEGPSILRIQQVVRGDSAAYFCASSQGTVNTEAFFGQGTRLTVV.

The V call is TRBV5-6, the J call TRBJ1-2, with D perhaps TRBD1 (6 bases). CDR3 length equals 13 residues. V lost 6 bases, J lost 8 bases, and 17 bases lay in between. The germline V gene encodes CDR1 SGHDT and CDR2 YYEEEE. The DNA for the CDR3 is TGTGCCAGCATCCAGGGGTCCAGGCAGGGCTACACCTTC. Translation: CASIQGSRQGYTF.

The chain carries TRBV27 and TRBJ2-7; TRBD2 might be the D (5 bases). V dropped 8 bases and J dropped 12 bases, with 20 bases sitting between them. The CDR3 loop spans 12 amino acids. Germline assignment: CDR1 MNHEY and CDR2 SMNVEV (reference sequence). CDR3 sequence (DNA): TGTGCCAGCTTTTCGAGGGTAGGAAGTCGGTACTTC. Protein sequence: CASFSRVGSRYF.

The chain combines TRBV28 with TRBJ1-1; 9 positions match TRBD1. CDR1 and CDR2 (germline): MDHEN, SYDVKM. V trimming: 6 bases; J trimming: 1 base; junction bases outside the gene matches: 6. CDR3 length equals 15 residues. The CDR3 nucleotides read TGTGCCAGCAGGGCCGGGACAGGGCGGAACACTGAAGCTTTCTTT. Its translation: CASRAGTGRNTEAFF.

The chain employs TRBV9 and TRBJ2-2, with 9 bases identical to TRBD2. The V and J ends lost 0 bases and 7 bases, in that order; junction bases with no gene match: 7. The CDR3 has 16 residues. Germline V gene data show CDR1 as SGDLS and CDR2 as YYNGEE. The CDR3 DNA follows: TGTGCCAGCAGCGTAGCTAGCGGGATTAGAGTCGGGGAGCTGTTTTTT. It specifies CASSVASGIRVGELFF.

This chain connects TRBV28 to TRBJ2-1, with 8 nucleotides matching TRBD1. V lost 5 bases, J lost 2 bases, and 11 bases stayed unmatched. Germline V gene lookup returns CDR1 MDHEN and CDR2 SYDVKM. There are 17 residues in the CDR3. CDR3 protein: CASSLSEGTGPYNEQFF. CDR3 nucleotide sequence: TGTGCCAGCAGTCTCTCCGAGGGGACAGGCCCCTACAATGAGCAGTTCTTC. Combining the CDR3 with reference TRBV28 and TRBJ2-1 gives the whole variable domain DVKVTQSSRYLVKRTGEKVFLECVQDMDHENMFWYRQDPGLGLRLIYFSYDVKMKEKGDIPEGYSVSREKKERFSLILESASTNQTSMYLCASSLSEGTGPYNEQFFGPGTRLTVL.

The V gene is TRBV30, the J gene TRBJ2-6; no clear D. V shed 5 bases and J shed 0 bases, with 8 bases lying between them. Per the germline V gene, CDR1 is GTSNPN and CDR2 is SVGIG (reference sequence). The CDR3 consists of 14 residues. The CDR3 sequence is CAWGKVSGANVLTF. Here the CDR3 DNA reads TGTGCCTGGGGCAAGGTCTCTGGGGCCAACGTCCTGACTTTC. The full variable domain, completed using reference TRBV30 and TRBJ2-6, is SQTIHQWPATLVQPVGSPLSLECTVEGTSNPNLYWYRQAAGRGLQLLFYSVGIGQISSEVPQNLSASRPQDRQFILSSKKLLLSDSGFYLCAWGKVSGANVLTFGAGSRLTVL.

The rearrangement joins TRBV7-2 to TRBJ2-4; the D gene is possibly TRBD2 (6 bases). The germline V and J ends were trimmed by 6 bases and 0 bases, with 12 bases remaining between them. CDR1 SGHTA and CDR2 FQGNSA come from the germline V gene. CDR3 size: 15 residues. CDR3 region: CASSRPGLAKNIQYF. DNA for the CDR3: TGTGCCAGCAGTCGACCGGGACTAGCCAAAAACATTCAGTACTTC.

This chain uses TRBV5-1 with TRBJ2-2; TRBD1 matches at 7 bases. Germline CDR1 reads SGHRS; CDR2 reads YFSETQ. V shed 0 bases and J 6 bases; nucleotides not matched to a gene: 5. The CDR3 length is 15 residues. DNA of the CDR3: TGCGCCAGCAGCTTGGCTCCCCAGGGGGCCGGGGAGCTGTTTTTT. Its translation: CASSLAPQGAGELFF.

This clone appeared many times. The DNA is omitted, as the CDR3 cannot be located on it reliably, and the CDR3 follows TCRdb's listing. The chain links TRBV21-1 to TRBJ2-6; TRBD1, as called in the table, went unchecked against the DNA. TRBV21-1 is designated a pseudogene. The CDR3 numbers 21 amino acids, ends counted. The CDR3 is CASSKAGTLISWGSGANVLTF.

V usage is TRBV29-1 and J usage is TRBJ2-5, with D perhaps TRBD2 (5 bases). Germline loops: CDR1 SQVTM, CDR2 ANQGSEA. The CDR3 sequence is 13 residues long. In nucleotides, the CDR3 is TGCAGTTCGAGGAGAGGGTACGGTGAGACCCAGTACTTC. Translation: CSSRRGYGETQYF.

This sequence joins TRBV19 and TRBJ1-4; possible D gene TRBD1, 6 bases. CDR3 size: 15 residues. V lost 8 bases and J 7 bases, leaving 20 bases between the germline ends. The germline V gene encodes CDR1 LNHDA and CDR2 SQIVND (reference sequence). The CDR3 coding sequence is TGTGCCAGTGGCACCATACAGGGATCGGGTGAAAAACTGTTTTTT. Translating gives CASGTIQGSGEKLFF. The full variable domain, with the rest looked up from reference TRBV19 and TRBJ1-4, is DGGITQSPKYLFRKEGQNVTLSCEQNLNHDAMYWYRQDPGQGLRLIYYSQIVNDFQKGDIAEGYSVSREKKESFPLTVTSAQKNPTAFYLCASGTIQGSGEKLFFGSGTQLSVL.

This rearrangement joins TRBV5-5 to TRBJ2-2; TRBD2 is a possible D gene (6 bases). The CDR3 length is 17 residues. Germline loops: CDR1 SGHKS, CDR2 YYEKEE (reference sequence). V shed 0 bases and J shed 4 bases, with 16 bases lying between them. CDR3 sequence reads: CASSLAGRNEGTGELFF. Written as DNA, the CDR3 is TGTGCCAGCAGCTTGGCAGGGAGGAACGAGGGCACCGGGGAGCTGTTTTTT. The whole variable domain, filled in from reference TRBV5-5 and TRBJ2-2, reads DAGVTQSPTHLIKTRGQQVTLRCSPISGHKSVSWYQQVLGQGPQFIFQYYEKEERGRGNFPDRFSARQFPNYSSELNVNALLLGDSALYLCASSLAGRNEGTGELFFGEGSRLTVL.

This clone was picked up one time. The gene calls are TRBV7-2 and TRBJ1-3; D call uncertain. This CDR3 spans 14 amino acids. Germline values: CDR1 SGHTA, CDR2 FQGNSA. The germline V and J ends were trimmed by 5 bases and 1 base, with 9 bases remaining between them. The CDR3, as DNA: TGTGCCAGCAGCCTGGCCAGATCTGGAAACACCATATATTTT. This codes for CASSLARSGNTIYF.

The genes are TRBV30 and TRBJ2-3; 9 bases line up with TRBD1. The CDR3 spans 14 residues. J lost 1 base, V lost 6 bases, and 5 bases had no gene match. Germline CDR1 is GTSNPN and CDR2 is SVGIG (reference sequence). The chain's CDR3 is CACNRGRGTDTQYF. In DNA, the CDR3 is TGTGCCTGCAACAGGGGGCGCGGCACAGATACGCAGTATTTT.

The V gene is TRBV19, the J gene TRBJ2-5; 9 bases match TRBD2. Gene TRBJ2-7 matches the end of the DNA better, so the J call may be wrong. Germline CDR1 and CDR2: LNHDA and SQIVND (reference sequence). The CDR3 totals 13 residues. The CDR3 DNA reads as TGTGCCAGTAGTAGGAGCGGGAGGTACGAGCAGTACTTC. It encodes CASSRSGRYEQYF.

CDR3 in DNA: TGTGCCAGCAGCCCTTCCGGGAGCTATCAAGAGACCCAGTACTTC. Encoded protein: CASSPSGSYQETQYF. The V call is TRBV11-2, the J call TRBJ2-5; tentatively, D is TRBD2 (6 bases). V shed 5 bases and J shed 2 bases, with 15 bases lying between them. The germline CDR1 and CDR2 sequences are SGHAT and FQNNGV. The CDR3 contains 15 residues.

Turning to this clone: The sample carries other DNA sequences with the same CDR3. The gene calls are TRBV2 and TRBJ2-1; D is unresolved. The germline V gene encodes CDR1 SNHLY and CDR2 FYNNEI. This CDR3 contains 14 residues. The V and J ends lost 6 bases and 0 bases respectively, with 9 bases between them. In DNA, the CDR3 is TGTGCCAGCAGGAGAGAGAGCTCCTACAATGAGCAGTTCTTC. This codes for CASRRESSYNEQFF. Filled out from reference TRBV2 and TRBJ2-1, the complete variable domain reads EPEVTQTPSHQVTQMGQEVILRCVPISNHLYFYWYRQILGQKVEFLVSFYNNEISEKSEIFDDQFSVERPDGSNFTLKIRSTKLEDSAMYFCASRRESSYNEQFFGPGTRLTVL.

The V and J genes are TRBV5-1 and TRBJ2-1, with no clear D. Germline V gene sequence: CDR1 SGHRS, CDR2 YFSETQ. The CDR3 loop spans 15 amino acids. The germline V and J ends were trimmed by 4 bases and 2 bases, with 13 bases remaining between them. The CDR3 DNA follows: TGCGCCAGCAGCCCTGCTAATTCGCCCTACAATGAGCAGTTCTTC. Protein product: CASSPANSPYNEQFF.

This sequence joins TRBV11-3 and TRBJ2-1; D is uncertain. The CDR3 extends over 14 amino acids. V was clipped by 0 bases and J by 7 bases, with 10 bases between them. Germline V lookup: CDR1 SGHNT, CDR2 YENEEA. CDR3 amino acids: CASSLDLTMNEQFF. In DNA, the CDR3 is TGTGCCAGCAGCTTAGATTTGACCATGAATGAGCAGTTCTTC. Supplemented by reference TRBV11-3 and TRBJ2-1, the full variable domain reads EAGVVQSPRYKIIEKKQPVAFWCNPISGHNTLYWYLQNLGQGPELLIRYENEEAVDDSQLPKDRFSAERLKGVDSTLKIQPAELGDSAVYLCASSLDLTMNEQFFGPGTRLTVL.

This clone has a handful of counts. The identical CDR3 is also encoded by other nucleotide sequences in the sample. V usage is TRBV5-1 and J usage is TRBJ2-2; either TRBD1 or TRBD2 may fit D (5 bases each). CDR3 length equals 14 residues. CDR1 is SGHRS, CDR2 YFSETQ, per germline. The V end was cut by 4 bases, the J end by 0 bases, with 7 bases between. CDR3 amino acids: CASSLGPNTGELFF. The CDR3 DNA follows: TGCGCCAGCAGCCTGGGACCGAACACCGGGGAGCTGTTTTTT.

Here the CDR3 reads CASSLAGLQYF. CDR3 sequence (DNA): TGTGCCAGCAGCTTAGCCGGACTGCAGTATTTT. The chain recombines TRBV11-2 with TRBJ2-3, with a weak D call TRBD2 (5 bases). Germline CDR1 reads SGHAT; CDR2 reads FQNNGV. This CDR3 is 11 amino acids long. Trimming pared 1 base from V and 11 bases from J, leaving 7 bases between.